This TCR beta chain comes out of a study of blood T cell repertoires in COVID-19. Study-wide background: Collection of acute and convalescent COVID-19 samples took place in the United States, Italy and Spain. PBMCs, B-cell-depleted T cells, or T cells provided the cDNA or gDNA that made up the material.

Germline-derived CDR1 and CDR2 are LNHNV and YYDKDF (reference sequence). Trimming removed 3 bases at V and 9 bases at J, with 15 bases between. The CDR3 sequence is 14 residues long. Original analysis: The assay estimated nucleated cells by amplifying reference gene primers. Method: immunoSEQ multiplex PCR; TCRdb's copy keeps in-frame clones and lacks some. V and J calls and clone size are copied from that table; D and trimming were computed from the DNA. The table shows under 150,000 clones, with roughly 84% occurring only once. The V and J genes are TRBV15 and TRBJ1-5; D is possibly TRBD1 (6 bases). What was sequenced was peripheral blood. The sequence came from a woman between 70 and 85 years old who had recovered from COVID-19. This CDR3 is CATSSKGTIGPQHF. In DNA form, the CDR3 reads TGTGCCACCAGCAGTAAGGGGACAATAGGGCCCCAGCATTTT.